Following are 22 T cell receptor beta chains from one sample sequenced in a study of T cells in Graves' hyperthyroidism and ophthalmopathy. The TCR beta CDR3 regions underwent amplification using RNA transcripts as the source. In the first-round RT-PCR of the TCR CDR3, the HTBI primer set was used. One entry per CDR3 protein, called by TCRdb with MiXCR from the multiplex PCR reads. The table records about 570,000 distinct CDR3 sequences, 14% of them present only once. Sequences were obtained from blood. Receptors were obtained from a woman between 35 and 50 years old with Graves' hyperthyroidism.

Many counts were recorded for this clonotype. The rearrangement joins TRBV5-1 to TRBJ1-1, with D unresolved. The CDR3 contains 14 residues. Germline lookup yields CDR1 SGHRS and CDR2 YFSETQ. The V end lost 3 bases, the J end lost 4 bases, and 13 bases lay between the germline ends. CDR3 in amino acids: CASSSGAEGTEAFF. The CDR3 coding sequence is TGCGCCAGCAGCTCGGGCGCCGAGGGCACTGAAGCTTTCTTT.

This clonotype showed up just a few times. The gene calls are TRBV28 and TRBJ1-3, with D hard to call. Germline CDR1 is MDHEN and CDR2 is SYDVKM. This CDR3 spans 16 amino acids. Between the trimmed V and J ends, which lost 4 bases and 0 bases, there was a span of 13 bases. The CDR3 DNA reads TGTGCCAGCAGTTCACCAGGAGAGGGCTCTGGAAACACCATATATTTT. Its translation: CASSSPGEGSGNTIYF.

In its sample, this clonotype was seen many times. The V call is TRBV6-6, the J call TRBJ1-1, with D perhaps matching TRBD1 (5 bases). CDR1 is MNHNY, CDR2 SVGAGI, per germline (reference sequence). This CDR3 spans 15 amino acids. Trimming removed 2 bases from V and 11 bases from J, with 21 bases in between. CDR3 sequence (DNA): TGTGCCAGCAGTTACCCCCCCGGGACTCAGACGTGGGCTTTCTTT. Translated, it gives CASSYPPGTQTWAFF.

This clonotype was recorded at least ten times. This chain links TRBV12-3 or TRBV12-4 with TRBJ2-1; D not certain. This CDR3 spans 14 amino acids. V was cut by 5 bases and J by 4 bases, with 12 bases left in between. The CDR3 spells CASSLSTAYNEQFF. CDR3 nucleotide sequence: TGTGCCAGCAGTCTTTCGACGGCTTACAATGAGCAGTTCTTC.

This clonotype appeared many times. The chain uses TRBV5-8 and TRBJ2-3; 9 positions agree with TRBD2. V lost 5 bases to trimming and J lost 3 bases; unmatched junction nucleotides: 7. The CDR3 extends over 15 amino acids. Looked up from germline, CDR1 is SGHTS and CDR2 is YDEGEE. The CDR3 DNA sequence: TGTGCCAGCAGACCAGGCACTAGCGGGACAGATACGCAGTATTTT. Amino acids: CASRPGTSGTDTQYF.

This clonotype was counted at least ten times. The chain couples TRBV29-1 to TRBJ1-3, with D possibly being TRBD1 (5 bases). CDR3 length: 14 residues. Trimming took 5 bases from V and 0 from J, leaving 11 bases between them. Germline V gives CDR1 SQVTM, CDR2 ANQGSEA. The CDR3 bases are TGCAGCGTTTGGGGCAGCACCTCTGGAAACACCATATATTTT. The encoded protein is CSVWGSTSGNTIYF.

The table lists this clonotype with many counts. The chain couples TRBV12-3 or TRBV12-4 to TRBJ2-7, with D tentatively TRBD2 (6 bases). The CDR3 is 14 residues long. Trimming stripped 6 bases from V and 4 bases from J, with 16 bases between. The CDR3, as DNA: TGTGCCAGCAGACTGGGGGGTCCCTTTTACGAGCAGTACTTC. Its protein is CASRLGGPFYEQYF.

The table lists this clonotype with many counts. The chain joins TRBV5-1 to TRBJ2-7; TRBD2 might be the D (6 bases). V lost 4 bases, J lost 7 bases, and 18 bases lay in between. The CDR3 has 14 amino acids. CDR1 and CDR2 (germline): SGHRS, YFSETQ. CDR3: CASSIASDPGEQYF. CDR3 in DNA: TGCGCCAGCAGCATCGCTAGCGACCCAGGGGAGCAGTACTTC.

A few counts support this clonotype. The chain joins TRBV20-1 to TRBJ1-1; D ambiguous. There are 13 residues in the CDR3. Per germline, CDR1 DFQATT and CDR2 SNEGSKA (reference sequence). Trimming shortened V by 5 bases and J by 1 base, and 11 bases separated the two germline ends. The CDR3 loop is CSALMMENTEAFF. CDR3 DNA sequence: TGCAGTGCTCTGATGATGGAGAACACTGAAGCTTTCTTT.

This clonotype was seen only a few times. V usage is TRBV19 and J usage is TRBJ1-6; D is ambiguous. Germline loops: CDR1 LNHDA, CDR2 SQIVND (reference sequence). The V and J ends lost 6 bases and 11 bases respectively, with 14 bases between them. This CDR3 has 13 residues. CDR3 protein: CASRMTIRAPLHF. In DNA form, the CDR3 reads TGTGCCAGTAGGATGACAATCCGGGCACCCCTCCACTTT.

This clonotype was observed many times. The chain employs TRBV11-3 and TRBJ1-1; D ambiguous. The CDR3 consists of 14 residues. Trimming shortened V by 0 bases and J by 0 bases, and 5 bases separated the two germline ends. Germline assignment: CDR1 SGHNT and CDR2 YENEEA. The CDR3 loop is CASSLEEMNTEAFF. The CDR3, as DNA: TGTGCCAGCAGCTTAGAGGAAATGAACACTGAAGCTTTCTTT.

This clonotype was detected ten times or more. V usage is TRBV11-2 and J usage is TRBJ2-2; 7 bases align to TRBD1. The CDR3 has 14 amino acids. V gave up 5 bases and J gave up 6 bases; unmatched junction bases: 6. Germline CDR1 SGHAT, CDR2 FQNNGV. CDR3 region: CASSRGQVAGELFF. DNA for the CDR3: TGTGCCAGCAGCCGAGGACAGGTCGCCGGGGAGCTGTTTTTT.

About this clonotype: A read error may explain this, as a much larger clone is one base away. The chain couples TRBV19 to TRBJ2-7; TRBD2 is a possible D gene (6 bases). The CDR3 covers 17 residues. Trimming took 4 bases from V and 5 from J, leaving 24 bases between them. Looked up from germline, CDR1 is LNHDA and CDR2 is SQIVND (reference sequence). The CDR3 reads CASSTRLVGGLENEQYF. CDR3 sequence (DNA): TGTGCCAGTAGTACGAGACTAGTGGGAGGCCTGGAGAACGAGCAGTACTTC.

In this sample, this clonotype turned up a few times. The chain has TRBV6-5 and TRBJ2-2; D unclear. Trimming stripped 0 bases from V and 3 bases from J, with 14 bases between. Per germline, CDR1 MNHEY and CDR2 SVGAGI. This CDR3 is built from 17 residues. DNA of the CDR3: TGTGCCAGCAGTTACTCGAATGCGGCTTCTTACACCGGGGAGCTGTTTTTT. Its protein is CASSYSNAASYTGELFF.

This clonotype was seen many times. This chain uses TRBV29-1 with TRBJ2-7; 12 positions match TRBD1. This CDR3 is built from 14 residues. V gave up 2 bases and J gave up 6 bases; unmatched junction bases: 5. CDR1 and CDR2 (germline): SQVTM, ANQGSEA. Here the CDR3 reads CSVEFRDRGREQYF. In DNA form, the CDR3 reads TGCAGCGTTGAATTCCGGGACAGGGGGCGCGAGCAGTACTTC.

With regard to this clonotype: Since no conserved phenylalanine or tryptophan closes the CDR3, a read error is the likely cause. The chain couples TRBV28 to TRBJ1-6; D is undetermined. This CDR3 comprises 15 residues. The germline gives CDR1 MDHEN, CDR2 SYDVKM. V was cut by 5 bases and J by 6 bases, with 14 bases left in between. CDR3 region: CASSLNWVLNSPLHL. CDR3 bases: TGTGCCAGCAGTCTTAACTGGGTCCTTAATTCACCCCTCCACCTT.

This clonotype was seen a few times. The rearrangement joins TRBV3-1 to TRBJ1-1, with TRBD1 as a possible D gene (6 bases). Trimming removed 4 bases at V and 6 bases at J, with 15 bases between. CDR1 is LGHDT, CDR2 YNNKEL, per germline (reference sequence). CDR3 size: 14 residues. CDR3 coding DNA: TGTGCCAGCAGCCGACTACGAGGGGGGTCTGAAGCTTTCTTT. Translation: CASSRLRGGSEAFF.

There are a few counts of this clonotype. The chain combines TRBV6-6 with TRBJ2-1, with TRBD1 as a possible D gene (6 bases). The V end lost 2 bases, the J end lost 12 bases, and 14 bases lay between the germline ends. Germline values: CDR1 MNHNY, CDR2 SVGAGI (reference sequence). The CDR3 is made up of 13 amino acids. The CDR3 nucleotides read TGTGCCAGCAGTTACCATGGACAGCCGGCGCAGTTCTTC. It yields the protein CASSYHGQPAQFF.

This clonotype occurred many times. This rearrangement joins TRBV2 to TRBJ1-1; 7 nucleotides match TRBD1. V was clipped by 6 bases and J by 5 bases; unmatched bases: 6. The CDR3 is made up of 13 amino acids. Germline V lookup: CDR1 SNHLY, CDR2 FYNNEI. The CDR3 bases are TGTGCCAGCAGGACAGGGAAGAGGACTGAAGCTTTCTTT. Translating gives CASRTGKRTEAFF.

This clonotype appeared many times. This chain connects TRBV29-1 to TRBJ1-1, with a possible D match to TRBD1 (5 bases). V was cut by 5 bases and J by 0 bases, with 7 bases left in between. CDR1 is SQVTM and CDR2 is ANQGSEA in the germline V gene. This CDR3 has 12 amino acids. CDR3 sequence (DNA): TGCAGCGTTAAGGGGCTGAACACTGAAGCTTTCTTT. This codes for CSVKGLNTEAFF.

This chain uses TRBV7-2 with TRBJ2-3; a weak D match, TRBD2 (6 bases). In germline, CDR1 is SGHTA, CDR2 FQGNSA. V gave up 2 bases and J gave up 2 bases, with 14 bases separating them. This CDR3 comprises 16 residues. CDR3 residues: CASSLYGGTNTDTQYF. In DNA, the CDR3 is TGTGCCAGCAGCTTATATGGCGGGACCAACACAGATACGCAGTATTTT.

This rearrangement joins TRBV29-1 to TRBJ1-2; 7 nucleotides line up with TRBD1. The CDR3 length is 12 residues. The germline V gene has CDR1 SQVTM and CDR2 ANQGSEA. The ends lost 5 bases at V and 6 bases at J; junction bases unmatched: 6. The CDR3 sequence: CSVQGGSHGYTF. The CDR3 bases are TGCAGCGTTCAGGGGGGCTCCCATGGCTACACCTTC. The full variable domain, rest sourced from reference TRBV29-1 and TRBJ1-2, is SAVISQKPSRDICQRGTSLTIQCQVDSQVTMMFWYRQQPGQSLTLIATANQGSEATYESGFVIDKFPISRPNLTFSTLTVSNMSPEDSSIYLCSVQGGSHGYTFGSGTRLTVV.